These 15 T cell receptor beta chains originate from one sample sequenced in a study of Graves' ophthalmopathy and Graves' hyperthyroidism. Amplification from RNA transcripts yielded the TCR beta CDR3 regions. RT-PCR was first run with HTBI primers, then multiplex PCR in a second round. TCRdb itself ran the multiplex PCR reads through MiXCR, one entry per CDR3 protein. The table lists roughly 600,000 distinct CDR3 sequences, about 40% of them singletons. Sequenced material: peripheral blood or thyroid tissue (not recorded which). All receptors derive from an adult man with Graves' hyperthyroidism.

The chain is built from TRBV12-3 or TRBV12-4 and TRBJ2-5, with 9 bases lining up with TRBD1. J gave up 5 bases and V 10 bases, and 14 bases lay outside the gene matches. The CDR3 consists of 15 residues. The CDR3 DNA sequence: TGTGCCATCGGAACGGGACAGGGTCTTTGGGAGACCCAGTACTTC. The encoded protein is CAIGTGQGLWETQYF.

The chain recombines TRBV20-1 with TRBJ2-3, with 8 bases matching TRBD1. J lost 4 bases, V lost 5 bases, and 8 bases had no gene match. Germline V lookup: CDR1 DFQATT, CDR2 SNEGSKA (reference sequence). The length of the CDR3 is 14 residues. The CDR3 DNA follows: TGCAGTGCTCGACCGGGACAGGACCCAGATACGCAGTATTTT. Amino acids: CSARPGQDPDTQYF.

The J gene is TRBJ2-5, the V gene TRBV3-1; TRBD2 matches at 11 bases. Germline CDR1 reads LGHDT; CDR2 reads YNNKEL (reference sequence). The ends lost 0 bases at V and 1 base at J; junction bases unmatched: 7. This CDR3 has 18 amino acids. CDR3 nucleotide sequence: TGTGCCAGCAGCCAAGAAGGTCTAGCGGGGGGCTTCCAAGAGACCCAGTACTTC. Translation: CASSQEGLAGGFQETQYF.

J is TRBJ1-1 and V is TRBV7-6; D is ambiguous. Trimming left V 5 bases short and J 7 bases short, with 8 bases between. The CDR3 contains 11 residues. CDR1 is SGHVS, CDR2 FNYEAQ, per germline. CDR3 sequence: CASSQRGEAFF. The CDR3 region has the DNA TGTGCCAGCAGCCAGCGGGGTGAAGCTTTCTTT.

With regard to this clonotype: Just one base apart from a much larger clone, this may be a read error. The genes are TRBV9 and TRBJ2-2, with 9 bases matching TRBD1. The junction had 8 bases not matched to a gene; V was cut back by 6 bases and J by 5 bases. The CDR3 has 15 amino acids. Germline CDR1 is SGDLS and CDR2 is YYNGEE. CDR3 coding DNA: TGTGCCAGCATCACCGGGACAGGGCAAACCGGGGAGCTGTTTTTT. It codes for CASITGTGQTGELFF.

This clonotype was detected ten times or more. The J gene is TRBJ1-3, the V gene TRBV12-3 or TRBV12-4; 7 bases align to TRBD1. This CDR3 comprises 15 residues. V was clipped by 5 bases and J by 0 bases; unmatched bases: 4. CDR3 region: CASSPRQGSGNTIYF. CDR3 bases: TGTGCCAGCAGTCCCCGACAGGGCTCTGGAAACACCATATATTTT.

This clonotype was counted ten times or more. The gene calls are TRBV2 and TRBJ1-4; D perhaps matches TRBD1 (5 bases). This CDR3 has 13 amino acids. The germline V and J ends were trimmed by 10 bases and 1 base, with 10 bases remaining between them. In germline, CDR1 is SNHLY, CDR2 FYNNEI. The CDR3 DNA reads TGTGCCACCCAGACAGAAACTAATGAAAAACTGTTTTTT. Amino acids: CATQTETNEKLFF. Combining the CDR3 with reference TRBV2 and TRBJ1-4 gives the whole variable domain EPEVTQTPSHQVTQMGQEVILRCVPISNHLYFYWYRQILGQKVEFLVSFYNNEISEKSEIFDDQFSVERPDGSNFTLKIRSTKLEDSAMYFCATQTETNEKLFFGSGTQLSVL.

The gene calls are TRBV24-1 and TRBJ1-1; 8 bases are shared with TRBD1. Germline V gene data show CDR1 as KGHDR and CDR2 as SFDVKD. The CDR3 covers 13 residues. With 8 bases clipped from V and 6 bases from J, the junction kept 7 bases outside the gene matches. The CDR3 DNA reads TGTGCCACCACCGCAGCGGACAGGGCTGAAGCTTTCTTT. Its translation: CATTAADRAEAFF.

The V gene is TRBV7-3, the J gene TRBJ1-1; tentatively, D is TRBD1 (5 bases). The CDR3 length is 13 residues. Germline loops: CDR1 SGHTA, CDR2 FQGTGA. The V and J ends lost 5 bases and 7 bases respectively, with 14 bases between them. This CDR3 reads CASSRGWAGEAFF. Written as DNA, the CDR3 is TGTGCCAGCAGCCGGGGGTGGGCGGGTGAAGCTTTCTTT.

This rearrangement joins TRBV7-6 to TRBJ2-2, with D perhaps matching TRBD2 (5 bases). This CDR3 spans 17 amino acids. The V gene's germline CDR1 is SGHVS and CDR2 FNYEAQ. The ends were cut back, 8 bases at V and 2 bases at J, with 21 bases in the middle. The CDR3 region is CASSPVGTGINTGELFF. In DNA, the CDR3 is TGTGCCAGCTCACCCGTTGGAACGGGAATTAACACCGGGGAGCTGTTTTTT. The variable domain in full, completed from reference TRBV7-6 and TRBJ2-2, reads GAGVSQSPRYKVTKRGQDVALRCDPISGHVSLYWYRQALGQGPEFLTYFNYEAQQDKSGLPNDRFSAERPEGSISTLTIQRTEQRDSAMYRCASSPVGTGINTGELFFGEGSRLTVL.

This clonotype was counted ten times or more. The rearrangement joins TRBV6-5 to TRBJ1-1; the D gene is possibly TRBD1 (5 bases). Germline assignment: CDR1 MNHEY and CDR2 SVGAGI. The CDR3 loop spans 14 amino acids. V lost 0 bases to trimming and J lost 1 base, with 6 bases between them. The CDR3 loop is CASSYSGGNTEAFF. The CDR3, as DNA: TGTGCCAGCAGTTACTCTGGGGGGAACACTGAAGCTTTCTTT.

This chain connects TRBV2 to TRBJ2-7, with 14 bases lining up with TRBD2. This CDR3 spans 17 amino acids. CDR1 is SNHLY, CDR2 FYNNEI, per germline. V dropped 5 bases and J dropped 5; count of bases not matched to a gene: 11. CDR3 in DNA: TGTGCCAGCAGTTCCGGGACTAGCGGGAGATTTCTTCACGAGCAGTACTTC. Protein: CASSSGTSGRFLHEQYF.

The J gene is TRBJ2-7, the V gene TRBV7-9; 7 nucleotides line up with TRBD1. The J segment lost 3 bases and the V segment lost 3 bases, leaving 5 bases of the junction unmatched. Looked up from germline, CDR1 is SEHNR and CDR2 is FQNEAQ (reference sequence). The CDR3 is 14 residues long. The CDR3 here is CASSFRGQYYEQYF. For the CDR3, the DNA is TGTGCCAGCAGCTTTCGGGGACAGTACTACGAGCAGTACTTC. The variable domain in full, with the rest retrieved from reference TRBV7-9 and TRBJ2-7, is DTGVSQNPRHKITKRGQNVTFRCDPISEHNRLYWYRQTLGQGPEFLTYFQNEAQLEKSRLLSDRFSAERPKGSFSTLEIQRTEQGDSAMYLCASSFRGQYYEQYFGPGTRLTVT.

This clonotype was observed once. One end of the junction fails to match germline, which may point to a read error. The rearrangement links TRBV19 to TRBJ2-1; D unclear. The germline V gene has CDR1 LNHDA and CDR2 SQIVND (reference sequence). The CDR3 has 16 residues. The CDR3 sequence: CASSSNSGLLSNEQFF. CDR3 DNA sequence: TGTGCCAGTAGTAGTAACAGTGGATTACTGTCTAATGAGCAATTCTTC.

This chain links TRBV5-4 with TRBJ1-1, with D tentatively TRBD1 (6 bases). V was clipped by 2 bases and J by 2 bases, with 13 bases between them. The CDR3 length is 15 residues. Per germline, CDR1 SGHNT and CDR2 YYREEE (reference sequence). The CDR3 loop reads CASSLKRGGNTEAFF. CDR3 nucleotides: TGTGCCAGCAGCTTAAAGCGGGGGGGCAACACTGAAGCTTTCTTT.